This is a list of T cell receptor beta chains from one sample in a study of T cells after yellow fever vaccination. MiXCR, run by TCRdb on the 5' RACE reads, gives a single entry per CDR3 protein. The data contain 450,000 to 550,000 distinct CDR3 sequences, about a fifth of them singletons. Sequencing was performed on PBMCs, taken 21 days after the first yellow fever vaccination. The receptors shown here come from a man younger than 35 who received the YFV17D yellow fever vaccine. CDR3s include the opening cysteine and the closing phenylalanine or tryptophan. Each record gives: clone size, V gene, J gene, CDR3 length, D gene, CDR3 DNA, CDR3 protein. The D gene is left open where the match is weak. Where a row states a size, it is once, few, many or the class of an expanded clone; other rows omit it.

>few|TRBV6-5|TRBJ1-3|16|-
TGTGCCAGCAGTTCGATTGGAACCGCTGGTGGAAACACCATATATTTT
CASSSIGTAGGNTIYF
>-|TRBV3-1|TRBJ2-4|19|-
TGTGCCAGCAGCCAAGAGCGGGACTCAAGAAACGGTGCCAAAAACATTCAGTACTTC
CASSQERDSRNGAKNIQYF
>-|TRBV9|TRBJ2-2|16|TRBD1
TGTGCCAGCAGCGTGTCCCGGGACAGCAACACCGGGGAGCTGTTTTTT
CASSVSRDSNTGELFF
>-|TRBV28|TRBJ1-2|13|-
TGTGCCAGCAGTACCCCACGGAACTATGGCTACACCTTC
CASSTPRNYGYTF
>few|TRBV2|TRBJ2-5|13|-
TGTGCCAGCATTAGACAGCCCCAAGAGACCCAGTACTTC
CASIRQPQETQYF
>-|TRBV14|TRBJ1-6|13|-
TGTGCCAGCAGCCAAGATGTGGGATCACCCCTCCACTTT
CASSQDVGSPLHF
>few|TRBV6-1|TRBJ2-3|16|TRBD1
TGTGCCAGCAGTACCCGTCGGACAGGGCGCACAGATACGCAGTATTTT
CASSTRRTGRTDTQYF
>-|TRBV18|TRBJ2-5|15|-
TGTGCCAGCTCACCTGGGTTGGAGGGAATGGAGACCCAGTACTTC
CASSPGLEGMETQYF
>-|TRBV15|TRBJ1-3|15|-
TGTGCCACCAGCAGAGATCTGGGCGCTGGAAACACCATATATTTT
CATSRDLGAGNTIYF
>few|TRBV4-3|TRBJ1-5|16|-
TGCGCCAGCAGCCAAGAGGCAGGGTACGGCAATCAGCCCCAGCATTTT
CASSQEAGYGNQPQHF
>-|TRBV4-1|TRBJ2-3|15|-
TGCGCCAGCAGCCAAGAGGCCAGGGGCCCGGATACGCAGTATTTT
CASSQEARGPDTQYF
>few|TRBV20-1|TRBJ2-5|13|TRBD2
TGCAGTGCCCCGGGACCCGGGGGGGAGACCCAGTACTTC
CSAPGPGGETQYF
>many|TRBV14|TRBJ2-5|20|TRBD2
TGTGCCAGCAGCCAAGGGGATCCCTGGTCTAGCGGGGGGCTGGGAGAGACCCAGTACTTC
CASSQGDPWSSGGLGETQYF
>few|TRBV4-1|TRBJ1-1|15|-
TGCGCCAGCAGCCAAAGAGCTGGAGAGAACACTGAAGCTTTCTTT
CASSQRAGENTEAFF
>few|TRBV6-1|TRBJ2-3|12|-
TGTGCCAGCAGTGATCACACAGATACGCAGTATTTT
CASSDHTDTQYF
>-|TRBV9|TRBJ1-2|17|-
TGTGCCAGCAGCGTAGCTTCCCGCCGTGGGACACAGTATGGCTACACCTTC
CASSVASRRGTQYGYTF
>-|TRBV19|TRBJ2-3|16|-
TGTGCCAGTAGTATAGAAACCCTTTCGGGCACAGATACGCAGTATTTT
CASSIETLSGTDTQYF
>-|TRBV7-9|TRBJ1-2|15|-
TGTGCCAGCAGCTCCCCTACGGTCGAGAACTATGGCTACACCTTC
CASSSPTVENYGYTF
>-|TRBV12-5|TRBJ2-5|14|TRBD1
TGTGCTAGTGCACTTTGGACAGGGGGGGAGACCCAGTACTTC
CASALWTGGETQYF
>-|TRBV7-2|TRBJ2-3|17|TRBD2
TGTGCCAGCAGCTTAGGGGGACTAGCTTTAGGCACAGATACGCAGTATTTT
CASSLGGLALGTDTQYF
>few|TRBV15|TRBJ2-1|12|-
TGTGCCACCAGCAGAGATTTCGCAAGTCAGTTCTTC
CATSRDFASQFF
>few|TRBV2|TRBJ2-1|14|-
TGTGCCAGCAGTGGGGACCCTAACTACAATGAGCAGTTCTTC
CASSGDPNYNEQFF
>-|TRBV20-1|TRBJ1-2|14|-
TGCAGTGCTAGAGATTCGGGCCTCTACTATGGCTACACCTTC
CSARDSGLYYGYTF
>few|TRBV28|TRBJ2-2|18|-
TGTGCCAGCAGTTTCCCTGGGGCGAAGACCGCGAACACCGGGGAGCTGTTTTTT
CASSFPGAKTANTGELFF
>few|TRBV18|TRBJ2-5|12|-
TGTGCCAGCCGAACGATTGGGGAGACCCAGTACTTC
CASRTIGETQYF
>-|TRBV5-4|TRBJ1-1|17|-
TGTGCCAGCAGCTTGGCCGCGGCAAGGTTCTTGAACACTGAAGCTTTCTTT
CASSLAAARFLNTEAFF
>-|TRBV5-1|TRBJ1-1|15|-
TGCGCCAGCAGCTTATACAGATCCGTCCGGACTGAAGCTTTCTTT
CASSLYRSVRTEAFF
>few|TRBV12-3/TRBV12-4|TRBJ2-1|13|-
TGTGCCAGCAGTCGGAGACACCACAATGAGCAGTTCTTC
CASSRRHHNEQFF
>-|TRBV7-2|TRBJ2-5|16|TRBD2
TGTGCCAGCAGCCTTTCTAGCGGGGGGTCACAAGAGACCCAGTACTTC
CASSLSSGGSQETQYF
>few|TRBV27|TRBJ2-5|16|TRBD1
TGTGCCAGCAGACTAAAGGCTTCCCGCGACAGGGCAACCCAGTACTTC
CASRLKASRDRATQYF
>few|TRBV3-1|TRBJ1-1|15|-
TGTGCCAGCAGCCAAGATCATAAGCGAAACACTGAAGCTTTCTTT
CASSQDHKRNTEAFF
>-|TRBV4-2|TRBJ2-1|14|-
TGTGCCAGCAGCCTGCGGGGGCCTGACAATGAGCAGTTCTTC
CASSLRGPDNEQFF
>few|TRBV7-9|TRBJ2-4|16|TRBD2
TGTGCCAGCAGCTTTCGAACTAGCGATCGCGAAAACATTCAGTACTTC
CASSFRTSDRENIQYF
>-|TRBV4-3|TRBJ1-1|18|-
TGCGCCAGCAGCCAAGATCTGATCAGGGCATCTGAGCACTCTGAAGCTTTCTTT
CASSQDLIRASEHSEAFF
>few|TRBV6-5|TRBJ2-2|14|-
TGTGCCAGCAGTTACGGGCAAAAAGGCGGGGAGCTGTTTTTT
CASSYGQKGGELFF
>few|TRBV20-1|TRBJ2-1|15|TRBD2
TGCAGCCCCGTCCCTATCGCTGCGGGGGGAAACGAGCAGTTCTTC
CSPVPIAAGGNEQFF
>few|TRBV27|TRBJ2-7|16|TRBD2
TGTGCCAGCAGTTCTAGACTAGCGGGGGGGCCGGGGGAGCAGTACTTC
CASSSRLAGGPGEQYF
>few|TRBV20-1|TRBJ2-1|15|-
TGCAGTGCTAGGGGGGTCAGGGGTAATGGAAATGAGCAGTTCTTC
CSARGVRGNGNEQFF
>few|TRBV5-4|TRBJ2-2|14|-
TGTGCCAGCAGCTTGGAGATAGACACCGGGGAGCTGTTTTTT
CASSLEIDTGELFF
>few|TRBV19|TRBJ1-1|16|-
TGTGCCAGTAGTATAGACTCCGGGACATTGAACACTGAAGCTTTCTTT
CASSIDSGTLNTEAFF
>few|TRBV18|TRBJ1-5|13|-
TGTGCCAGCTCACCAGACCCCGGCCGGCCCCAGCATTTT
CASSPDPGRPQHF
>-|TRBV5-1|TRBJ1-1|14|-
TGCGCCAGCAGCTATCGAGAGCCCGGCACTGAAGCTTTCTTT
CASSYREPGTEAFF
>-|TRBV5-8|TRBJ2-5|15|TRBD2
TGTGCCAGCAGCAACGGACTAGCGGGGTGGGAGACCCAGTACTTC
CASSNGLAGWETQYF
>-|TRBV6-1|TRBJ1-5|15|-
TGTGCCAGCAGTGATTGGTCACCTTACAATCAGCCCCAGCATTTT
CASSDWSPYNQPQHF
>few|TRBV24-1|TRBJ2-1|16|-
TGTGCCACCAGTGATTTGCAGACAGCCTCCTACAATGAGCAGTTCTTC
CATSDLQTASYNEQFF
>-|TRBV11-2|TRBJ2-3|15|-
TGTGCCAGCAGCTTAGCTTTGTCTAGCACAGATACGCAGTATTTT
CASSLALSSTDTQYF
>few|TRBV5-1|TRBJ2-2|17|TRBD2
TGCGCCAGCAAGTTCCTAGCGGGGGATACGAACACCGGGGAGCTGTTTTTT
CASKFLAGDTNTGELFF